The rows below give T cell receptor beta chains drawn from one sample of a study of blood T cell repertoires in COVID-19. The repertoire was sequenced with immunoSEQ multiplex PCR; TCRdb's copy has only in-frame clones and lacks some. Among 40,000 or so clones, around four fifths were seen once, and the ten largest hold around 4.8%. Source material: peripheral blood. These receptors were collected from a man aged 45-65 years with active COVID-19. CDR3s leave out the opening cysteine and the closing phenylalanine or tryptophan.

V gene	J gene	CDR3 protein
TRBV18	TRBJ2-3	ASSPPARGYTDTQY
TRBV24-1	TRBJ1-5	ATSALGQGDSNQPQH
TRBV15	TRBJ2-7	ATSPTTGDTSYEQY
TRBV15	TRBJ2-7	ATSRVAGEQY
TRBV10-3	TRBJ2-3	AISEAGGSTDTQY
TRBV27	TRBJ2-2	ASSPNGLAGGLSELF
TRBV10-1	TRBJ1-1	ASSESTEGATEAF
TRBV28	TRBJ1-4	ASGGWEKLF
TRBV12-3/TRBV12-4	TRBJ2-2	ASRQSRTGELF
TRBV28	TRBJ2-4	ASSLEGAMVKNIQY
TRBV7-2	TRBJ2-5	ASSPRGEEYQETQY
TRBV19	TRBJ1-1	ASSPGQGKTEAF
TRBV28	TRBJ1-5	ASSWNRFNQPQH
TRBV5-1	TRBJ2-2	ASSPSPGLAGGPNTGELF
TRBV6-2/TRBV6-3	TRBJ2-7	ASSPGTSSYEQY
TRBV6-5	TRBJ2-1	ASRDSSYNEQF
TRBV11-2	TRBJ2-5	ASSIGTSGGVQETQY
TRBV5-6	TRBJ1-1	ASSHGTGSTEAF
TRBV9	TRBJ1-3	ASSVQGSPGNTIY
TRBV29-1	TRBJ1-2	SVVEGAGGYT
TRBV6-4	TRBJ2-1	ASSDASGVLYNEQF
TRBV10-3	TRBJ2-3	AISEGGLSDTQY
TRBV7-7	TRBJ2-2	ASSLSKTGELF
TRBV5-1	TRBJ2-1	ASSLGQGWDNEQF
TRBV27	TRBJ2-1	ASSFRTGVDEQF
TRBV27	TRBJ1-1	ASSPSTLRGAYTEAF
TRBV19	TRBJ2-2	ASSTGASGGTGELF
TRBV5-1	TRBJ2-1	ASSPGLAGGPKDNEQF
TRBV18	TRBJ1-2	ASSPTQGAGYGYT
TRBV10-3	TRBJ2-1	AILRTSVNEQF
TRBV6-2/TRBV6-3	TRBJ2-5	ASSSALAGQETQY
TRBV4-3	TRBJ2-2	ASSQRLAGYTGELF
TRBV7-2	TRBJ2-5	ASSPQGGLATQY
TRBV3-1/TRBV3-2	TRBJ2-2	ASSQEYRGRTGELF
TRBV27	TRBJ1-5	ASHHQGTGPQH
TRBV21-1	TRBJ1-3	ASSKRHRPGNTIY
TRBV6-5	TRBJ1-2	ASSPLRYGYT
TRBV12-1	TRBJ2-1	ASSLKDRGLSYNEQF
TRBV18	TRBJ1-1	ASSRGSTEAF
TRBV7-9	TRBJ1-3	ASRDNAGNTIY
TRBV6-1	TRBJ2-7	ASSVGGQRSSYEQY
TRBV5-1	TRBJ2-3	ASSLTAGDGWGQY
TRBV28	TRBJ1-5	ASSSYRGLSNQPQH
TRBV2	TRBJ2-1	ASSEGRGGAYNEQF
TRBV10-3	TRBJ1-6	AISETDRSSPLH
TRBV9	TRBJ2-5	ASSGPGQGSRETQY
TRBV28	TRBJ2-5	ASSLRGSQETQY
TRBV10-3	TRBJ1-1	AISGLGDGTEAF
TRBV6-5	TRBJ2-7	ASSRSYEQY
TRBV7-9	TRBJ2-7	ASSINYEQY
TRBV7-8	TRBJ2-3	ASSFRKTGADTQY
TRBV11-2	TRBJ2-2	ASSPVRAAGELF
TRBV4-2	TRBJ2-3	ASSRGLGKDRQY
TRBV10-3	TRBJ2-5	AISETPAGEETQY
TRBV27	TRBJ1-1	ASSWERDTEAF